The clone carrying this T cell receptor (beta chain) was seen ten or more times. Antigen unknown. There were TCR beta CDR3 regions amplified from RNA transcripts. The HTBI set primed first-round TCR CDR3 RT-PCR. TCRdb reprocessed the multiplex PCR reads via MiXCR and lists one record per CDR3 protein. The sample contains 200,000 to 250,000 distinct CDR3 sequences, 15% to 20% of which appear only once. This sample holds PBMCs from approximately 10 ml fresh peripheral blood. V was cut by 5 bases and J by 0 bases, with 14 bases left in between. The length of the CDR3 is 16 residues. Germline CDR1 is LNHNV and CDR2 is YYDKDF (reference sequence). The data derive from a study of T cells in Graves' hyperthyroidism and ophthalmopathy. Study results and caveats: Stable hyperthyroidism and ophthalmopathy were separated using 13 V-J signatures. Within blood appeared most thyroid clonotypes that had expanded above 0.001. The model forecast ophthalmopathy, anticipating it by a median approximately 6.1 months before onset.

Sequencing input: blood. The chain is built from TRBV15 and TRBJ1-3; D gene uncertain. The sequence came from a woman aged 18-30 years with Graves' ophthalmopathy. The CDR3 reads CATSSREAYSGNTIYF. CDR3 in DNA: TGTGCCACCAGCTCCCGAGAGGCTTACTCTGGAAACACCATATATTTT.